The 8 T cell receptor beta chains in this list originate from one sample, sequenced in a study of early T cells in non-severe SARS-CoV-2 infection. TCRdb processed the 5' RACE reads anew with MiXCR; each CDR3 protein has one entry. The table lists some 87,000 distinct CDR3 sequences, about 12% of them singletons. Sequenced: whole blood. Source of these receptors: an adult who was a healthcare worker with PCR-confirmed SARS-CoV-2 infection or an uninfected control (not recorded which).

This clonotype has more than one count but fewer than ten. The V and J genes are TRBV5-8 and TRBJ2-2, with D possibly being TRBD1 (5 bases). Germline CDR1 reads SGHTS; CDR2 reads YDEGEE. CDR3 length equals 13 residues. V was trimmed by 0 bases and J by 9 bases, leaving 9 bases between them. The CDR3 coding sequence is TGTGCCAGCAGCTTGGTGAAGGGGAGGGAGCTGTTTTTT. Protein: CASSLVKGRELFF.

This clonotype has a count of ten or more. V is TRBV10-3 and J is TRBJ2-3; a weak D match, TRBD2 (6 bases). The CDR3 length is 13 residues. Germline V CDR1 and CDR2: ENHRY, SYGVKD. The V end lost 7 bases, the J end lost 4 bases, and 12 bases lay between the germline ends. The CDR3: CAITGGSPDTQYF. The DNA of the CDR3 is TGTGCCATCACTGGGGGGAGCCCAGATACGCAGTATTTT.

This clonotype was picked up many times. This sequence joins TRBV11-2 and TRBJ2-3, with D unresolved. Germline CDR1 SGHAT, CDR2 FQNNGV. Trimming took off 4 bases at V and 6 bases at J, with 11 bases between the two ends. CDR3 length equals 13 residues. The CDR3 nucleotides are TGTGCCAGCAGCTATAAACTCGGGGATACGCAGTATTTT. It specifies CASSYKLGDTQYF.

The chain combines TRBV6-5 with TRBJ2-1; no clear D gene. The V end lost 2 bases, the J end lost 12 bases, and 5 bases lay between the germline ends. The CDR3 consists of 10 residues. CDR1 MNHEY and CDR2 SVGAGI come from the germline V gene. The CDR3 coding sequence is TGTGCCAGCAGTTACCCCGTGCAGTTCTTC. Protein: CASSYPVQFF.

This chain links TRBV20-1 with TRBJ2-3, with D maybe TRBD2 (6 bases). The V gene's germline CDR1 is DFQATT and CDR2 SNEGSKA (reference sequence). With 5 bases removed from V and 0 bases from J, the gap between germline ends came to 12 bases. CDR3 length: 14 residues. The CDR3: CSAPVGGSTDTQYF. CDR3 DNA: TGCAGTGCTCCTGTCGGGGGAAGCACAGATACGCAGTATTTT.

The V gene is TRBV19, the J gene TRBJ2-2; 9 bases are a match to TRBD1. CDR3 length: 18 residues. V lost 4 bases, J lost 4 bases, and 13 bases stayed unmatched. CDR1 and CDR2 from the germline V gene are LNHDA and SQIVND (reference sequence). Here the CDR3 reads CASSRTGVFELGTGELFF. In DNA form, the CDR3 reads TGTGCCAGTAGTAGGACAGGGGTTTTCGAATTGGGCACCGGGGAGCTGTTTTTT.

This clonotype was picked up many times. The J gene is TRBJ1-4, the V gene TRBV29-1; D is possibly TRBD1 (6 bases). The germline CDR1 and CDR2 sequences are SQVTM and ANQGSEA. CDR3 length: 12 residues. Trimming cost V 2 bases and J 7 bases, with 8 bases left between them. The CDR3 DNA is TGCAGCGTTGAAACCAGGGGTGAAAAACTGTTTTTT. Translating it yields CSVETRGEKLFF.

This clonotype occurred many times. The CDR3 loop is CASSRTGNTEAFF. CDR3 coding DNA: TGTGCCAGCAGCCGTACAGGGAACACTGAAGCTTTCTTT. The genes are TRBV12-3 or TRBV12-4 and TRBJ1-1; tentatively, D is TRBD1 (5 bases). The length of the CDR3 is 13 residues. Trimming removed 6 bases from V and 1 base from J, with 9 bases in between.